The TCR beta chain under discussion was sequenced for a study of blood T cells in healthy people across ages. A J-beta primer mix and a sample-barcoded 5' primer were used in a second PCR of about 6 to 12 cycles. TCRdb ran MiXCR on the 5' RACE reads and lists one entry per CDR3 protein. The data hold around 1.1 million distinct CDR3 sequences, with 30% to 40% observed a single time. Aged about 6 to 100, donors were systemically healthy Caucasians from Russia. PBMCs, at least 6 million per sample, were isolated. This clonotype was counted between two and nine times. As yet, its antigen is unknown. Whole-study results and caveats: Shifts in expanded clonotypes may have been confounded by donor CMV status, which was unknown.

Sequenced sample: blood. This receptor was obtained from a young man in good health.

The CDR3 bases are TGCAGTGCTAGGGACATTAACATGCTAGGGGGCTATGGCTACACCTTC. As protein: CSARDINMLGGYGYTF. The chain is built from TRBV20-1 and TRBJ1-2; D perhaps matches TRBD1 (6 bases). CDR1 DFQATT and CDR2 SNEGSKA come from the germline V gene (reference sequence). V was clipped by 3 bases and J by 4 bases, with 21 bases between them. The CDR3 runs 16 residues.